This TCR beta chain was sequenced in a study of CD8+ T cells in alopecia areata. As for this clone: Its target is not known.

Study-wide results and caveats: Normal scalp had lower clonality than lesional scalp, with alopecia totalis/universalis lesions showing this most strongly.

Obtained from alopecia areata patients were lesional scalp punch biopsies along with peripheral blood. cDNA serving as the sequencing template came from extracted, reverse transcribed RNA. The repertoire was sequenced with immunoSEQ multiplex PCR; TCRdb's copy has only in-frame clones and lacks some. The table lists roughly 150,000 clones, about 60% of them singletons. The CDR3 covers 16 residues. Germline values: CDR1 MRHNA, CDR2 SNTAGT. V shed 6 bases, J shed 6 bases, and the junction held 6 bases outside the gene matches. The TCR comes from a human donor with alopecia areata. Sample: CD4+ T cells sorted from blood, taken at week 0. The chain has TRBV6-4 and TRBJ2-2; the match to TRBD2 covers 14 bases. This CDR3 reads CASSSGLAGEAGELFF. DNA for the CDR3: TGTGCCAGCAGCTCGGGACTAGCGGGGGAAGCCGGGGAGCTGTTTTTT.